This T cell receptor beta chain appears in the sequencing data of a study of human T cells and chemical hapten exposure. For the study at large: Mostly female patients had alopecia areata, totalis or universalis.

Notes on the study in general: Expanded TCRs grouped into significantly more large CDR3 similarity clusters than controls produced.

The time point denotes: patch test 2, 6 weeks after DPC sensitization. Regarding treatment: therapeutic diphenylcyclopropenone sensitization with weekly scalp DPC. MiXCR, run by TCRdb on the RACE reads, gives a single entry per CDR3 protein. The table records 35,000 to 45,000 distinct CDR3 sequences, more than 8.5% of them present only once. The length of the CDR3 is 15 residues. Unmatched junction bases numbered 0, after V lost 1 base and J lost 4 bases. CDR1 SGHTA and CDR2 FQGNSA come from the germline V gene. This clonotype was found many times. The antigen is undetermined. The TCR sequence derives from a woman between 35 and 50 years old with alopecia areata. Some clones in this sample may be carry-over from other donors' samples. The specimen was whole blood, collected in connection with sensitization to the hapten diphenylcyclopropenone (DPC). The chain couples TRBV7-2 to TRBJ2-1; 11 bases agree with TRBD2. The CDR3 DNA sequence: TGTGCCAGCAGCTTAGGACTAGCGGGGTACAATGAGCAGTTCTTC. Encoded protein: CASSLGLAGYNEQFF.